These 25 T cell receptor beta chains share one sample of origin, sequenced in a study of CD8 T cells in ankylosing spondylitis. TCRdb reprocessed the 5' RACE reads with MiXCR, giving one entry per CDR3 protein. The data contain under 120,000 distinct CDR3 sequences, approximately 25% of them singletons. The sequenced sample consisted of synovial fluid, either unsorted or a sorted T cell fraction (not recorded which). These receptors originate from a male donor with ankylosing spondylitis.

The rearrangement links TRBV5-1 to TRBJ2-3, with D perhaps assigned TRBD1 or TRBD2 (5 bases each). CDR3 length: 14 residues. Germline V gives CDR1 SGHRS, CDR2 YFSETQ. Trimming pared 4 bases from V and 3 bases from J, leaving 12 bases between. The CDR3 loop reads CASSRQGDTDTQYF. The CDR3 nucleotides are TGCGCCAGCAGCCGGCAGGGAGATACAGATACGCAGTATTTT.

This chain uses TRBV6-5 with TRBJ2-5, with D maybe TRBD1 (6 bases). Per the germline V gene, CDR1 is MNHEY and CDR2 is SVGAGI. V was trimmed by 2 bases and J by 4 bases, leaving 11 bases between them. CDR3 size: 14 residues. The CDR3 reads CASSYGGDRETQYF. In DNA, the CDR3 is TGTGCCAGCAGTTACGGGGGCGACAGAGAGACCCAGTACTTC.

In this sample, this clonotype turned up many times. The genes are TRBV11-3 and TRBJ2-3, with D unresolved. In germline, CDR1 is SGHNT, CDR2 YENEEA. The CDR3 is 14 amino acids. V lost 1 base and J 0 bases, leaving 5 bases between the germline ends. CDR3: CASSLGGSTDTQYF. CDR3 nucleotide sequence: TGTGCCAGCAGCTTAGGAGGCAGCACAGATACGCAGTATTTT.

The CDR3 is CAISETRQGNENV. The CDR3 region has the DNA TGTGCCATCAGTGAGACCCGGCAGGGTAATGAGAACGTC. V is TRBV10-3 and J is TRBJ2-7; D perhaps matches TRBD1 (5 bases). The germline gives CDR1 ENHRY, CDR2 SYGVKD. This CDR3 has 13 residues.

This clonotype was seen more than once but under ten times. The V and J genes are TRBV11-3 and TRBJ2-7, with a weak D call TRBD1 (5 bases). The CDR3 runs to 12 residues. The germline CDR1 and CDR2 sequences are SGHNT and YENEEA. The V end lost 6 bases, the J end lost 7 bases, and 13 bases lay between the germline ends. CDR3 sequence reads: CASSIGAGEQYF. The CDR3 DNA sequence: TGTGCCAGCAGTATAGGGGCAGGGGAGCAGTACTTC. The full variable domain, in which reference TRBV11-3 and TRBJ2-7 provide the parts outside the CDR3, is EAGVVQSPRYKIIEKKQPVAFWCNPISGHNTLYWYLQNLGQGPELLIRYENEEAVDDSQLPKDRFSAERLKGVDSTLKIQPAELGDSAVYLCASSIGAGEQYFGPGTRLTVT.

This sequence joins TRBV20-1 and TRBJ2-3; 10 nucleotides agree with TRBD2. From germline, CDR1 is DFQATT and CDR2 SNEGSKA (reference sequence). The CDR3 extends over 16 amino acids. With 3 bases clipped from V and 7 bases from J, the junction kept 13 bases outside the gene matches. CDR3 protein: CSASLALAGPTNTQYF. The CDR3 DNA sequence: TGCAGTGCTAGTTTGGCACTAGCGGGGCCGACCAATACGCAGTATTTT.

The rearrangement links TRBV5-1 to TRBJ2-3; 13 bases line up with TRBD2. With V trimmed by 4 bases and J by 1 base, 6 bases remained unmatched. CDR1 SGHRS and CDR2 YFSETQ come from the germline V gene. The CDR3 length is 17 residues. This chain's CDR3 is CASSAGLAGPRTDTQYF. The CDR3 DNA reads as TGCGCCAGCAGCGCGGGACTAGCGGGACCTCGCACAGATACGCAGTATTTT.

This rearrangement joins TRBV24-1 to TRBJ2-1; 8 bases map to TRBD2. The CDR3 is made up of 16 amino acids. Germline CDR1 reads KGHDR; CDR2 reads SFDVKD. The V segment lost 6 bases and the J segment 3 bases; nucleotides outside the gene matches: 9. The CDR3 reads CATSSLGTSGYNEQFF. CDR3 bases: TGTGCCACCAGTTCCCTTGGGACTAGTGGCTACAATGAGCAGTTCTTC.

This clonotype occurred many times. The chain joins TRBV12-3 or TRBV12-4 to TRBJ1-5; D unclear. The CDR3 sequence is 14 residues long. V shed 4 bases and J shed 9 bases, with 16 bases lying between them. The CDR3 DNA follows: TGTGCCAGCAGTTATTCCAGCGAGGGTCGGCCCCAGCATTTT. It codes for CASSYSSEGRPQHF.

Only a few counts were recorded for this clonotype. The chain couples TRBV11-3 to TRBJ1-2; D is unresolved. This CDR3 is 12 amino acids long. V lost 1 base and J lost 7, with 7 bases in between. Germline V gene data show CDR1 as SGHNT and CDR2 as YENEEA. The CDR3 is CASSLGVGGYTF. The CDR3 nucleotides read TGTGCCAGCAGCTTAGGCGTGGGTGGCTACACCTTC.

This clonotype was observed a few times. The genes are TRBV7-9 and TRBJ1-1; 7 bases line up with TRBD1. J was trimmed by 2 bases and V by 2 bases; bases with no gene match: 5. The germline V gene encodes CDR1 SEHNR and CDR2 FQNEAQ (reference sequence). The CDR3 covers 15 residues. Here the CDR3 DNA reads TGTGCCAGCAGCTTATCGGGACAGATAAACACTGAAGCTTTCTTT. Residues: CASSLSGQINTEAFF.

This clonotype has more than one count but fewer than ten. The chain combines TRBV18 with TRBJ1-3; D is uncertain. The CDR3 is 15 amino acids. Germline CDR1 and CDR2: KGHSH and LQKENI. Deletions cut 5 bases from V and 3 bases from J, with 14 bases between. The CDR3 DNA follows: TGTGCCAGCTCATCCGCGGTAGGGCTTGGAAACACCATATATTTT. This translates into CASSSAVGLGNTIYF.

This chain links TRBV20-1 with TRBJ1-1; TRBD1 might be the D (6 bases). V was cut by 0 bases and J by 1 base, with 12 bases left in between. The CDR3 is 15 amino acids. Germline V gives CDR1 DFQATT, CDR2 SNEGSKA (reference sequence). The CDR3 is CSARDQGTANTEAFF. The DNA for the CDR3 is TGCAGTGCTAGAGATCAGGGGACGGCGAACACTGAAGCTTTCTTT.

In this sample, this clonotype turned up a few times. J is TRBJ2-7 and V is TRBV5-1; 7 bases are a match to TRBD1. Germline assignment: CDR1 SGHRS and CDR2 YFSETQ. CDR3 length: 15 amino acids. Trimming at V came to 2 bases and at J to 6 bases, leaving 11 bases not matched to a gene. CDR3 nucleotides: TGCGCCAGCAGCTTAGAGGCAGGGGGATTCGGCGAGCAGTACGTC. Amino acids: CASSLEAGGFGEQYV.

For this clonotype: The germline gene is not matched at one end of the junction; a read error may be the cause. The rearrangement joins TRBV19 to TRBJ1-2; D call uncertain. The CDR3 spans 13 residues. Per germline, CDR1 LNHDA and CDR2 SQIVND (reference sequence). CDR3 amino acids: CASSDMNPPRVVF. Here the CDR3 DNA reads TGTGCCAGTAGCGACATGAACCCGCCGCGAGTTGTTTTC.

V usage is TRBV7-2 and J usage is TRBJ2-1; D unclear. V was cut by 5 bases and J by 3 bases, with 11 bases left in between. The CDR3 has 14 residues. The germline V gene has CDR1 SGHTA and CDR2 FQGNSA. CDR3 loop: CASSLLAHYNEQFF. CDR3 DNA: TGTGCCAGCAGCCTATTGGCCCACTACAATGAGCAGTTCTTC.

On this clonotype itself: One end of the junction does not line up with germline, which may come from a read error. The chain couples TRBV5-1 to TRBJ1-5; the D gene is possibly TRBD1 (5 bases). Germline assignment: CDR1 SGHRS and CDR2 YFSETQ. CDR3 length equals 13 residues. The CDR3 bases are TGCGCCAGCAGGTTGGGACCGGATCAGCCCCAGCATTTT. This sequence encodes CASRLGPDQPQHF.

The V gene is TRBV4-2, the J gene TRBJ1-1, with D hard to call. CDR1 LGHNA and CDR2 YNFKEQ come from the germline V gene. V lost 0 bases and J lost 0, with 8 bases in between. The CDR3 has 15 amino acids. The CDR3 protein is CASSQEGRMNTEAFF. As DNA, the CDR3 is TGTGCCAGCAGCCAAGAGGGCAGGATGAACACTGAAGCTTTCTTT.

The rearrangement joins TRBV7-9 to TRBJ2-1; TRBD1 matches 7 bases. V lost 4 bases to trimming and J lost 0 bases; unmatched junction nucleotides: 3. The CDR3 sequence is 15 residues long. Looked up from germline, CDR1 is SEHNR and CDR2 is FQNEAQ (reference sequence). DNA of the CDR3: TGTGCCAGCAGCTCCCAGGGGGACTCCTACAATGAGCAGTTCTTC. The encoded protein is CASSSQGDSYNEQFF. Looking up the rest from reference TRBV7-9 and TRBJ2-1 gives the full variable domain: DTGVSQNPRHKITKRGQNVTFRCDPISEHNRLYWYRQTLGQGPEFLTYFQNEAQLEKSRLLSDRFSAERPKGSFSTLEIQRTEQGDSAMYLCASSSQGDSYNEQFFGPGTRLTVL.

This clonotype has more than one count but fewer than ten. The chain uses TRBV3-1 and TRBJ2-5; TRBD1 might be the D (5 bases). The germline CDR1 and CDR2 sequences are LGHDT and YNNKEL (reference sequence). V was shortened by 4 bases and J by 9 bases, with 9 bases between the two germline ends. The CDR3 runs 11 residues. The CDR3: CASSREGAQYF. The CDR3 coding sequence is TGTGCCAGCAGCCGAGAAGGGGCCCAGTACTTC.

This clonotype was seen ten or more times. The chain links TRBV9 to TRBJ2-2; no firm D call. V gave up 1 base and J gave up 3 bases, with 10 bases separating them. The CDR3 is made up of 15 amino acids. Germline V lookup: CDR1 SGDLS, CDR2 YYNGEE. DNA of the CDR3: TGTGCCAGCAGCGTATTAGGGCACCACACCGGGGAGCTGTTTTTT. Amino acid sequence: CASSVLGHHTGELFF.

This clonotype turned up a few times. The rearrangement joins TRBV30 to TRBJ1-5; 8 nucleotides align to TRBD1. CDR3 size: 13 residues. V gave up 4 bases and J gave up 2 bases; unmatched junction bases: 1. Germline loops: CDR1 GTSNPN, CDR2 SVGIG (reference sequence). The CDR3 region is CAWTGGRNQPQHF. CDR3 sequence (DNA): TGTGCCTGGACAGGGGGCCGCAATCAGCCCCAGCATTTT.

There are a few counts of this clonotype. The gene calls are TRBV27 and TRBJ2-3; possible D gene TRBD2, 5 bases. CDR1 is MNHEY and CDR2 is SMNVEV in the germline V gene (reference sequence). This CDR3 is 16 amino acids long. Trimming took off 3 bases at V and 3 bases at J, with 16 bases between the two ends. CDR3 sequence reads: CASSLLSGPGTDTQYF. CDR3 sequence (DNA): TGTGCCAGCAGTTTGCTGAGCGGCCCTGGGACAGATACGCAGTATTTT.

The chain joins TRBV5-1 to TRBJ2-7; the D gene could be TRBD1 or TRBD2 (5 bases each). The V end was cut by 2 bases, the J end by 4 bases, with 16 bases between. Germline assignment: CDR1 SGHRS and CDR2 YFSETQ. The CDR3 loop spans 15 amino acids. Written as DNA, the CDR3 is TGCGCCAGCAGCTTAGGGACGCTGGGAACGTACGAGCAGTACTTC. It specifies CASSLGTLGTYEQYF.

This clonotype was counted between two and nine times. In DNA, the CDR3 is TGTGCCATCAGTGATCCCACAGGCCGCTCACCCCTCCACTTT. It yields the protein CAISDPTGRSPLHF. The chain links TRBV10-3 to TRBJ1-6; D is possibly TRBD1 (5 bases). The V end was cut by 3 bases, the J end by 10 bases, with 13 bases between. This CDR3 region has 14 residues. Germline loops: CDR1 ENHRY, CDR2 SYGVKD.